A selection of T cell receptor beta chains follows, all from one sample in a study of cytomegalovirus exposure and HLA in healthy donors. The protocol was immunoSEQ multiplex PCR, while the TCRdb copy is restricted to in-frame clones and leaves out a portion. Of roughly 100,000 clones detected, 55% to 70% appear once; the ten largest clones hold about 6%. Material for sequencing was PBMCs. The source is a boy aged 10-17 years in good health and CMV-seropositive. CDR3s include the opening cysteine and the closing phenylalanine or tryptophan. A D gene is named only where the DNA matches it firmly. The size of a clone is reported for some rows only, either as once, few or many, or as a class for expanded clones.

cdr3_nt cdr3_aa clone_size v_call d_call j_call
TGCGCCAGCAGCCCTGGACAGGGTCGCTATGGCTACACCTTC CASSPGQGRYGYTF NA TRBV5-1 TRBD1 TRBJ1-2
TGTGCCAGCGCCGGGACACAGAATGAAAAACTGTTTTTT CASAGTQNEKLFF NA TRBV18 NA TRBJ1-4
TGTGCCAGCAGAAAGACAGCAACTAATGAAAAACTGTTTTTT CASRKTATNEKLFF NA TRBV6-5 NA TRBJ1-4
TGTGCCAGCAGCCCAGGGGGGTATGGCACTGAAGCTTTCTTT CASSPGGYGTEAFF NA TRBV7-3 TRBD1 TRBJ1-1
TGTGCCAGTAGCCCGCTGACAACTAGCACAGATACGCAGTATTTT CASSPLTTSTDTQYF few TRBV19 NA TRBJ2-3
TGTGCCAGCAGCAAAGCGCTGCGGGAGTCGTGCACCGGGGAGCTGTTTTTT CASSKALRESCTGELFF NA TRBV21-1 NA TRBJ2-2
TGTGCCAGAAGCATACGGACAGGGGCCTACGAGCAGTACTTC CARSIRTGAYEQYF few TRBV5-3 TRBD1 TRBJ2-7
TGCAGCGTTGAAGTCCTCCTACTACAGGGGAAAGGAAACACCATATATTTT CSVEVLLLQGKGNTIYF NA TRBV29-1 TRBD1 TRBJ1-3
TGTGCCAGCAGTGAAGAGGGGGGGGTCCATGAGCAGTTCTTC CASSEEGGVHEQFF few TRBV6-1 NA TRBJ2-1
TGTGCCAGCAGCGGGGGGGACAGGGAGTTCGGGGGCTACACCTTC CASSGGDREFGGYTF few TRBV5-4 TRBD1 TRBJ1-2
TGCGCCAGCAGCTTAAACAGGGCCTACGAGCAGTACTTC CASSLNRAYEQYF NA TRBV5-1 NA TRBJ2-7
TGTGCCAGCAGCAATACAGGGGCGGCTGGGCAGTACTTC CASSNTGAAGQYF few TRBV7-9 TRBD1 TRBJ2-7
TGTGCCAGCAGCTTTAGCGGGAGAACAGATACGCAGTATTTT CASSFSGRTDTQYF NA TRBV5-6 TRBD2 TRBJ2-3
TGTGCCACCAGCAGAGATGGGCCCAATTCACCCCTCCACTTT CATSRDGPNSPLHF NA TRBV15 NA TRBJ1-6
TGTGCCAGCGGTATACGGGGAACTAATGAAAAACTGTTTTTT CASGIRGTNEKLFF NA TRBV28 NA TRBJ1-4
TGTGCCAGCAGCTTGTGGCAGGGTGTAAATGGCTACACCTTC CASSLWQGVNGYTF few TRBV5-8 NA TRBJ1-2
TGTGCCAGCAGCGCTACCGGGACAGATGACCAGCATTTT CASSATGTDDQHF NA TRBV6-1 TRBD1 TRBJ1-5
TGTGCCAGCAACAGGGCCCACTCGGGAGGTACTGAAGCTTTCTTT CASNRAHSGGTEAFF few TRBV6-5 NA TRBJ1-1
TGTGCCAGTAGTATAACTAGGGTGGGCAATCAGCCCCAGCATTTT CASSITRVGNQPQHF few TRBV19 NA TRBJ1-5
TGTGCCAGCAGCTTAAGTTCATCTACCGAGCAGTACTTC CASSLSSSTEQYF NA TRBV7-9 NA TRBJ2-7
TGTGCCAGCAGTTACCCGGGACTAGCGGGGAATGAGCAGTTCTTC CASSYPGLAGNEQFF NA TRBV6-5 TRBD2 TRBJ2-1
TGCGCCAGCAGCCTCAGCGGGACCTACGAGCAGTACTTC CASSLSGTYEQYF few TRBV10-1 TRBD2 TRBJ2-7
TGCAGCGCCCGAAGCGGTGGAACCGGGGAGCTGTTTTTT CSARSGGTGELFF NA TRBV29-1 NA TRBJ2-2
TGTGCCAGCTACCCCACAGAGGGACACTCCTACAATGAGCAGTTCTTC CASYPTEGHSYNEQFF NA TRBV27 NA TRBJ2-1
TGCGCCAGCAGCTTGTTACAGGCGACAAACACCGGGGAGCTGTTTTTT CASSLLQATNTGELFF NA TRBV5-1 NA TRBJ2-2
TGTGCCAGCAGCTTTTCCGGGACAGAAAACATTCAGTACTTC CASSFSGTENIQYF once TRBV7-8 TRBD1 TRBJ2-4
TGTGCCAGCAGTGGAGGGACAGCCAATCAGCCCCAGCATTTT CASSGGTANQPQHF few TRBV2 TRBD1 TRBJ1-5
TGTGCCAGCAGTCGACGACAGGAATACTACGAGCAGTACTTC CASSRRQEYYEQYF few TRBV6-5 NA TRBJ2-7
TGTGCCAGCAGCTTAGAGGGAGGGGGGCGGAGTGAGCAGTTCTTC CASSLEGGGRSEQFF NA TRBV7-9 NA TRBJ2-1
TGTGCCAGCAGCTTTGTACGGGGTGAAGCTTTCTTT CASSFVRGEAFF NA TRBV7-9 NA TRBJ1-1
TGCGCCAGCAGCTACACTAGCGGGGGGGCTGCAGATACGCAGTATTTT CASSYTSGGAADTQYF NA TRBV5-1 TRBD2 TRBJ2-3
TGCGCCACCCTAGGGGGGACAGGGGTCGGTCAGCCCCAGCATTTT CATLGGTGVGQPQHF few TRBV10-2 TRBD1 TRBJ1-5
TGTGCCAGCAGTTTATCGGGACACTTCTTTTACGAGCAGTACTTC CASSLSGHFFYEQYF few TRBV27 NA TRBJ2-7
TGTGCCAGCAGAACGGGACTAGCGAACTACGAGCAGTACTTC CASRTGLANYEQYF NA TRBV6-1 TRBD2 TRBJ2-7
TGCGCCAGCACCGGGGAGGCCTACGAGCAGTACTTC CASTGEAYEQYF NA TRBV10-2 NA TRBJ2-7
TGTGCCAGCAGTGAAGTCAACGAGCAGTACTTC CASSEVNEQYF NA TRBV6-1 NA TRBJ2-7
TGTGCCAGCAGCGCGACAGGGACGTATGGCTACACCTTC CASSATGTYGYTF few TRBV9 TRBD1 TRBJ1-2
TGCAGCGTGGATCAGGGGAATGAGCAGTTCTTC CSVDQGNEQFF NA TRBV29-1 NA TRBJ2-1
TGTGCCACCAGCAGTAAAGGGCAGGGGTCGTACTTC CATSSKGQGSYF NA TRBV15 NA TRBJ2-4
TGTGCCAGCAGCTTGCAGTTGAACACTGAAGCTTTCTTT CASSLQLNTEAFF NA TRBV14 NA TRBJ1-1
TGTGCCAGCAGTGAATTTCAGGGTCTAACAGATACGCAGTATTTT CASSEFQGLTDTQYF NA TRBV25-1 NA TRBJ2-3
TGCGCCAGCAGCTTGGCAGCAGGGGGCTTTTTCAATGAGCAGTTCTTC CASSLAAGGFFNEQFF NA TRBV5-1 TRBD1 TRBJ2-1
TGCGCCAGCAGTAGTCAGGGTGTTCGCACTGAAGCTTTCTTT CASSSQGVRTEAFF few TRBV5-1 NA TRBJ1-1
TGCGCCAGCAGCTTTTTCCGTGGCTTGGAGGCTCCCGGGGAGCTGTTTTTT CASSFFRGLEAPGELFF NA TRBV5-1 NA TRBJ2-2
TGTGCCAGCAGCTTAGTCCGGGACATTACCTACGAGCAGTACTTC CASSLVRDITYEQYF few TRBV7-8 NA TRBJ2-7